Below, 14 T cell receptor beta chains from the same sample are listed, as sequenced in a study of CXCR3-negative and CXCR3-positive naive CD8 T cells. Whole-study results and caveats: Hydrophobicity was higher for TRB CDR3s found in CXCR3-positive naive cells than in CXCR3-negative naive cells.

Carrying UMI labels, the TRB cDNA libraries were prepared through 5' RACE. TCRdb reanalyzed the 5' RACE reads, giving one entry per CDR3 protein sequence and no DNA. This sample contains 130,000 to 150,000 distinct CDR3 sequences. The antigens these receptors bind are not known. Sequencing was done on a sample of naive CXCR3+ CD8+ T cells from blood. Subset meaning: CD45RO-CCR7+CD27+CD95- naive CD8+ T cells expressing CXCR3 (TNR3+). Source of these receptors: a human donor in good health. Some clones in this sample may be carry-over from other donors' samples.

V gene TRBV12-3 or TRBV12-4 combines with J gene TRBJ2-7. There are 12 residues in the CDR3. The CDR3 here is CASRGTSYEQYF.

This sequence joins TRBV29-1 and TRBJ2-7. Germline V gene sequence: CDR1 SQVTM, CDR2 ANQGSEA. This CDR3 has 12 amino acids. CDR3: CSVELPTYEQYF.

The V and J genes are TRBV7-9 and TRBJ1-2. Germline V gene lookup returns CDR1 SEHNR and CDR2 FQNEAQ (reference sequence). The CDR3 runs 16 residues. CDR3 amino acids: CASSLSSAHANYGYTF.

V gene TRBV4-2 combines with J gene TRBJ1-4. The CDR3 spans 13 residues. Germline CDR1 and CDR2: LGHNA and YNFKEQ. CDR3 amino acids: CASRQGSAEKLFF.

CDR3 region: CASSLLGTANQPQHF. The V call is TRBV5-1, the J call TRBJ1-5. The V gene's germline CDR1 is SGHRS and CDR2 YFSETQ. This CDR3 is 15 amino acids long.

The chain uses TRBV7-3 and TRBJ2-1; TCRdb designates TRBD1, a call that cannot be tested without DNA. Per germline, CDR1 SGHTA and CDR2 FQGTGA. CDR3 size: 15 residues. The CDR3 loop reads CASSLGGGKNNEQFF.

The CDR3 sequence: CASSIGLGPYNEQFF. The rearrangement joins TRBV19 to TRBJ2-1; TCRdb calls TRBD1, which cannot be checked without DNA. The CDR3 contains 15 residues. Germline loops: CDR1 LNHDA, CDR2 SQIVND (reference sequence).

The chain links TRBV29-1 to TRBJ2-3; there is no DNA to check the TCRdb D call of TRBD1. There are 12 residues in the CDR3. Germline V CDR1 and CDR2: SQVTM, ANQGSEA. CDR3 region: CSAGTGGDTQYF.

V gene TRBV29-1 combines with J gene TRBJ2-3; TCRdb selects TRBD2, and the lack of DNA leaves this call unchecked. Per the germline V gene, CDR1 is SQVTM and CDR2 is ANQGSEA. The CDR3 consists of 14 residues. CDR3: CSVYLGDFTDTQYF.

This chain connects TRBV29-1 to TRBJ1-4; TCRdb designates TRBD1, a call that cannot be tested without DNA. The CDR3 runs to 14 residues. The V gene's germline CDR1 is SQVTM and CDR2 ANQGSEA. This CDR3 is CSVLSWDGNEKLFF.

The chain couples TRBV29-1 to TRBJ1-3. Germline V gene lookup returns CDR1 SQVTM and CDR2 ANQGSEA. CDR3 length equals 12 residues. CDR3 amino acids: CSVSAGGNTIYF.

V usage is TRBV11-2 and J usage is TRBJ1-1; TCRdb reports TRBD1, a call that lacks DNA to check it against. There are 15 residues in the CDR3. Germline CDR1 and CDR2: SGHAT and FQNNGV. The CDR3 spells CASSTTGTGVPEAFF.

The chain employs TRBV7-7 and TRBJ2-2; the TCRdb call, TRBD1, lacks DNA for checking. The CDR3 is 18 residues long. Germline V lookup: CDR1 SSHAT, CDR2 FNYEAQ (reference sequence). CDR3 region: CASSPRITGGASTGELFF.

V and J are TRBV3-1 and TRBJ2-2; absent DNA, TCRdb's TRBD2 call cannot be checked. Germline V CDR1 and CDR2: LGHDT, YNNKEL (reference sequence). The CDR3 covers 16 residues. The chain's CDR3 is CASSQDLREWSGELFF.